Below are 29 T cell receptor beta chains sequenced from a single sample in a study of blood T cell repertoires in COVID-19. Generated by immunoSEQ multiplex PCR, the TCRdb table keeps only in-frame clones and is missing some. The repertoire holds roughly 220,000 clones, with about 85% as singletons. The sample consisted of peripheral blood. These TCRs come from a middle-aged man who had recovered from COVID-19.

A remark on this clone: Its ends do not fully match the called genes, so a read error is possible. The rearrangement uses TRBV6-1 and TRBJ1-5; 9 nucleotides align to TRBD1. The CDR3 runs 19 residues. Germline V gene data show CDR1 as MNHNS and CDR2 as SASEGT. The CDR3 spells CASSEAGTGKSRSNQPQHF. In nucleotides, the CDR3 is TGTGCCAGCAGCGAAGCCGGGACAGGGAAGTCCCGGAGTAATCAGCCCCAGCATTTT.

The genes are TRBV7-2 and TRBJ2-1, with 7 bases matching TRBD2. The CDR3 is 13 amino acids. Germline CDR1 is SGHTA and CDR2 is FQGNSA. J lost 12 bases, V lost 4 bases, and 9 bases had no gene match. The CDR3 region has the DNA TGTGCCAGCAGCTCCCACCGGGCGGGAGCGCAGTTCTTC. Its translation: CASSSHRAGAQFF.

This clone turned up a few times. The rearrangement uses TRBV3-1 (or the pseudogene TRBV3-2) and TRBJ2-1; 9 positions match TRBD2. The CDR3 runs to 19 residues. Trimming cost V 0 bases and J 8 bases; bases outside gene matches: 17. The germline V gene has CDR1 LGHDT and CDR2 YNNKEL (reference sequence). The CDR3 nucleotides are TGTGCCAGCAGCCAAGATCCACCTGTGGCAGCGGGAGGACCCCATGAGCAGTTCTTC. Translated, it gives CASSQDPPVAAGGPHEQFF.

The rearrangement uses TRBV4-1 and TRBJ1-2; D not certain. CDR3 length: 15 amino acids. CDR1 is MGHRA and CDR2 is YSYEKL in the germline V gene. Trimming shortened V by 1 base and J by 6 bases, and 15 bases separated the two germline ends. Here the CDR3 reads CASSQGDSILHGYTF. For the CDR3, the DNA is TGCGCCAGCAGCCAAGGTGACTCTATACTCCATGGCTACACCTTC.

V is TRBV6-5 and J is TRBJ2-1; 11 bases are a match to TRBD2. The CDR3 sequence is 14 residues long. Germline CDR1 is MNHEY and CDR2 is SVGAGI. The junction had 8 bases not matched to a gene; V was cut back by 10 bases and J by 6 bases. For the CDR3, the DNA is TGTGCCATCAGACCTAGCGGGAGGACCAATGAGCAGTTCTTC. Translating gives CAIRPSGRTNEQFF.

V is TRBV6-6 and J is TRBJ2-1; TRBD1 matches 8 bases. The CDR3 totals 12 residues. J gave up 5 bases and V 7 bases, and 1 base lay outside the gene matches. Germline-derived CDR1 and CDR2 are MNHNY and SVGAGI (reference sequence). The CDR3 sequence is CASTQGDNEQFF. DNA for the CDR3: TGTGCCAGCACACAGGGGGACAATGAGCAGTTCTTC.

Of note for this clone: Germline and junction disagree at one end, which may indicate a read error. The chain employs TRBV11-3 and TRBJ2-2; D is uncertain. Germline CDR1 and CDR2: SGHNT and YENEEA. CDR3 length equals 13 residues. In DNA form, the CDR3 reads TGTGCCACCAGCACAGTGAACACCGGGGAGCTGTTTTTT. The encoded protein is CATSTVNTGELFF.

The chain joins TRBV6-6 to TRBJ1-1; TRBD1 matches at 10 bases. The ends lost 7 bases at V and 1 base at J; junction bases unmatched: 6. The CDR3 extends over 15 amino acids. CDR1 and CDR2 from the germline V gene are MNHNY and SVGAGI (reference sequence). CDR3 nucleotides: TGTGCCAGCAAGAGCCGGGACAGGGGGAACACTGAAGCTTTCTTT. Translating gives CASKSRDRGNTEAFF.

The chain uses TRBV7-9 and TRBJ1-3; 9 bases match TRBD1. Germline V lookup: CDR1 SEHNR, CDR2 FQNEAQ (reference sequence). The CDR3 loop spans 14 amino acids. V lost 5 bases to trimming and J lost 4 bases; unmatched junction nucleotides: 3. The CDR3 bases are TGTGCCAGCAGCCATGGACAGGGGGGAAACACCATATATTTT. This translates into CASSHGQGGNTIYF.

This chain connects TRBV6-1 to TRBJ2-7; D call uncertain. The V gene lost 0 bases and the J gene lost 2 bases, with 17 bases spanning the gap. The germline CDR1 and CDR2 sequences are MNHNS and SASEGT. The CDR3 extends over 17 amino acids. Here the CDR3 DNA reads TGTGCCAGCAGTGAAGCGCACGGCCAGACTTACACCTACGAGCAGTACTTC. It translates to CASSEAHGQTYTYEQYF.

In this sample, this clone turned up once. This chain uses TRBV19 with TRBJ1-1; TRBD1 agrees at 7 bases. This CDR3 has 15 residues. With 2 bases clipped from V and 1 base from J, the junction kept 4 bases outside the gene matches. CDR1 LNHDA and CDR2 SQIVND come from the germline V gene (reference sequence). The chain's CDR3 is CASSIRGPRNTEAFF. CDR3 DNA sequence: TGTGCCAGTAGTATAAGGGGGCCGCGGAACACTGAAGCTTTCTTT.

The chain couples TRBV18 to TRBJ2-5; 12 bases are a match to TRBD2. Trimming at V came to 3 bases and at J to 3 bases, leaving 2 bases not matched to a gene. The CDR3 is 15 residues long. The germline V gene has CDR1 KGHSH and CDR2 LQKENI. In DNA form, the CDR3 reads TGTGCCAGCTCACCCCGACTAGCGGGAGAAGAGACCCAGTACTTC. The encoded protein is CASSPRLAGEETQYF.

The chain uses TRBV13 and TRBJ1-1; D gene unclear. The germline V gene has CDR1 PRHDT and CDR2 FYEKMQ (reference sequence). This CDR3 region has 15 residues. V was clipped by 3 bases and J by 0 bases, with 11 bases between them. CDR3 DNA: TGTGCCAGCAGCTTTTTCGCTCACTTGAACACTGAAGCTTTCTTT. This encodes CASSFFAHLNTEAFF.

The chain recombines TRBV2 with TRBJ1-1, with 7 bases identical to TRBD1. There are 14 residues in the CDR3. J was trimmed by 0 bases and V by 7 bases; bases with no gene match: 5. Germline V CDR1 and CDR2: SNHLY, FYNNEI. CDR3 nucleotide sequence: TGTGCCAGCATTGCAAGGGGGCTGAACACTGAAGCTTTCTTT. Its protein is CASIARGLNTEAFF.

The chain couples TRBV5-1 to TRBJ2-4; 8 bases align to TRBD1. V trimming: 4 bases; J trimming: 6 bases; junction bases outside the gene matches: 6. The CDR3 loop spans 14 amino acids. CDR1 SGHRS and CDR2 YFSETQ come from the germline V gene. The CDR3 loop is CASSTGQELNIQYF. Here the CDR3 DNA reads TGCGCCAGCAGCACGGGACAGGAGTTAAACATTCAGTACTTC.

The sample holds a few counts of this clone. The rearrangement joins TRBV5-4 to TRBJ1-6; TRBD1 agrees at 8 bases. J gave up 8 bases and V 2 bases, and 3 bases lay outside the gene matches. Germline V gene sequence: CDR1 SGHNT, CDR2 YYREEE (reference sequence). The CDR3 runs to 14 residues. CDR3 sequence reads: CASSFGQGDSPLHF. The CDR3 DNA reads as TGTGCCAGCAGCTTCGGACAGGGAGATTCACCCCTCCACTTT. Together with reference TRBV5-4 and TRBJ1-6, the CDR3 gives the full variable domain: ETGVTQSPTHLIKTRGQQVTLRCSSQSGHNTVSWYQQALGQGPQFIFQYYREEENGRGNFPPRFSGLQFPNYSSELNVNALELDDSALYLCASSFGQGDSPLHFGNGTRLTVT.

This clone has only one observation. The chain is built from TRBV27 and TRBJ1-4; 9 nucleotides match TRBD1. Unmatched junction bases numbered 7, after V lost 6 bases and J lost 5 bases. Germline CDR1 MNHEY, CDR2 SMNVEV (reference sequence). The CDR3 has 15 residues. Written as DNA, the CDR3 is TGTGCCAGCAGACTTGTGGGACAGGGAAATGAAAAACTGTTTTTT. Translation gives CASRLVGQGNEKLFF.

The V gene is TRBV15, the J gene TRBJ1-5; D gene unclear. Trimming cost V 3 bases and J 9 bases, with 15 bases left between them. Germline V lookup: CDR1 LNHNV, CDR2 YYDKDF (reference sequence). The CDR3 has 14 amino acids. CDR3 residues: CATSSRTTAAPQHF. CDR3 sequence (DNA): TGTGCCACCAGCAGCCGGACTACTGCGGCGCCCCAGCATTTT.

This chain connects TRBV19 to TRBJ1-1; D possibly corresponds to TRBD1 (5 bases). The V and J ends lost 7 bases and 0 bases respectively, with 18 bases between them. The CDR3 has 16 amino acids. Looked up from germline, CDR1 is LNHDA and CDR2 is SQIVND (reference sequence). The CDR3 sequence: CASTQRGRAVNTEAFF. CDR3 nucleotides: TGTGCCAGTACCCAGCGGGGCAGGGCGGTGAACACTGAAGCTTTCTTT.

The CDR3 DNA sequence: TGTGCCAGCAGGCCTGGGTACGGGTGGGGAGCAATCCGCTACACCTTC. Its protein is CASRPGYGWGAIRYTF. This sequence joins TRBV28 and TRBJ1-2, with D hard to call. Trimming stripped 6 bases from V and 9 bases from J, with 26 bases between. Germline V gene sequence: CDR1 MDHEN, CDR2 SYDVKM. The CDR3 runs to 16 residues.

V is TRBV24-1 and J is TRBJ2-1, with 7 bases matching TRBD2. V gave up 9 bases and J gave up 0 bases; unmatched junction bases: 7. Germline values: CDR1 KGHDR, CDR2 SFDVKD. This CDR3 spans 15 amino acids. The chain's CDR3 is CATGRGGSSYNEQFF. CDR3 nucleotide sequence: TGTGCCACCGGTCGAGGCGGGAGCTCCTACAATGAGCAGTTCTTC.

The chain couples TRBV29-1 to TRBJ1-1, with 7 bases identical to TRBD1. Germline-derived CDR1 and CDR2 are SQVTM and ANQGSEA. V shed 4 bases, J shed 3 bases, and the junction held 14 bases outside the gene matches. This CDR3 contains 16 residues. DNA of the CDR3: TGCAGCGTTGGGGGACACCAGGGGGTGTGGGACACTGAAGCTTTCTTT. This encodes CSVGGHQGVWDTEAFF.

V is TRBV6-2 or TRBV6-3 and J is TRBJ2-3; no clear D. In germline, CDR1 is MNHEY, CDR2 SVGEGT. The CDR3 runs 15 residues. Trimming cost V 5 bases and J 8 bases, with 20 bases left between them. CDR3 protein: CASSATRQEFGTQYF. For the CDR3, the DNA is TGTGCCAGCAGTGCCACACGGCAGGAATTTGGTACGCAGTATTTT.

The chain is built from TRBV2 and TRBJ2-3; 7 bases agree with TRBD2. Germline CDR1 SNHLY, CDR2 FYNNEI. V shed 2 bases and J 0 bases; nucleotides not matched to a gene: 5. The CDR3 is 16 amino acids. The CDR3 region is CASSERNGRSTDTQYF. In DNA, the CDR3 is TGTGCCAGCAGTGAACGGAACGGGAGGAGCACAGATACGCAGTATTTT.

This clone has only a few counts. This chain links TRBV9 with TRBJ1-3, with 8 nucleotides matching TRBD1. Germline V lookup: CDR1 SGDLS, CDR2 YYNGEE. CDR3 length equals 16 residues. The ends lost 3 bases at V and 4 bases at J; junction bases unmatched: 9. CDR3 protein: CASSDDRTGTGNTIYF. Written as DNA, the CDR3 is TGTGCCAGCAGCGACGACCGGACAGGGACCGGAAACACCATATATTTT. Full variable domain (outside the CDR3, taken from reference TRBV9 and TRBJ1-3): DSGVTQTPKHLITATGQRVTLRCSPRSGDLSVYWYQQSLDQGLQFLIQYYNGEERAKGNILERFSAQQFPDLHSELNLSSLELGDSALYFCASSDDRTGTGNTIYFGEGSWLTVV.

This chain uses TRBV6-2 or TRBV6-3 with TRBJ2-5; D gene unclear. Trimming took 2 bases from V and 7 from J, leaving 8 bases between them. This CDR3 region has 12 residues. Germline V gene sequence: CDR1 MNHEY, CDR2 SVGEGT. CDR3 bases: TGTGCCAGCAGTTACCCCGGTGCGACCCAGTACTTC. Protein: CASSYPGATQYF.

The chain employs TRBV19 and TRBJ1-5, with D maybe TRBD1 (5 bases). The V and J ends lost 7 bases and 7 bases respectively, with 14 bases between them. Germline V gene sequence: CDR1 LNHDA, CDR2 SQIVND (reference sequence). This CDR3 is 13 amino acids long. The CDR3 sequence: CASIGGLGQPQHF. The CDR3 DNA reads as TGTGCCAGTATCGGGGGATTAGGACAGCCCCAGCATTTT.

V is TRBV18 and J is TRBJ2-7, with 9 nucleotides matching TRBD1. Looked up from germline, CDR1 is KGHSH and CDR2 is LQKENI. The CDR3 has 15 residues. V was pared by 3 bases and J by 3 bases, with 6 bases of the junction left unmatched. The CDR3 DNA sequence: TGTGCCAGCTCACCCCCGGGGACAGGGCGCTACGAGCAGTACTTC. Protein: CASSPPGTGRYEQYF.

The chain carries TRBV27 and TRBJ1-4; D unresolved. V lost 3 bases to trimming and J lost 5 bases, with 7 bases between them. Germline values: CDR1 MNHEY, CDR2 SMNVEV (reference sequence). CDR3 length equals 13 residues. The CDR3 reads CASSFEGNEKLFF. The CDR3 nucleotides are TGTGCCAGCAGTTTTGAGGGAAATGAAAAACTGTTTTTT.